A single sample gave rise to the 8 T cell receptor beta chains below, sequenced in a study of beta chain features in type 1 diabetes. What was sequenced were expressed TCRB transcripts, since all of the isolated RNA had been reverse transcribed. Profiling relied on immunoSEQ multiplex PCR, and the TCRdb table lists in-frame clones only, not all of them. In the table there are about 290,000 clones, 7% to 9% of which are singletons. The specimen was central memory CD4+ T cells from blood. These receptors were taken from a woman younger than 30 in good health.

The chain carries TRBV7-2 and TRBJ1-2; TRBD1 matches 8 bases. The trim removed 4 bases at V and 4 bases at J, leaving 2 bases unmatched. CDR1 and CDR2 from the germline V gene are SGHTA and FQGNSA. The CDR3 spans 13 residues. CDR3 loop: CASSSDRGYGYTF. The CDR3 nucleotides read TGTGCCAGCAGCTCAGACAGGGGCTATGGCTACACCTTC. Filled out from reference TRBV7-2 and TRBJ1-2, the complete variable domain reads GAGVSQSPSNKVTEKGKDVELRCDPISGHTALYWYRQSLGQGLEFLIYFQGNSAPDKSGLPSDRFSAERTGGSVSTLTIQRTQQEDSAVYLCASSSDRGYGYTFGSGTRLTVV.

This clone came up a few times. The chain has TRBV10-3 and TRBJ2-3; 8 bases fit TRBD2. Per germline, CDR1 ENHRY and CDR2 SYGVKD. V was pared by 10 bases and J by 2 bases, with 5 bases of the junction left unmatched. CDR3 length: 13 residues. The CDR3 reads CATGLAHTDTQYF. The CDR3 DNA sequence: TGTGCCACCGGACTAGCCCACACAGATACGCAGTATTTT.

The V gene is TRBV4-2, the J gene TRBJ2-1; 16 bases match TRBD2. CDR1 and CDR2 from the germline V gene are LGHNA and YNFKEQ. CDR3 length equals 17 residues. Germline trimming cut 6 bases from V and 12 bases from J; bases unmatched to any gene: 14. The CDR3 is CASSQGLAGGPGDVQFF. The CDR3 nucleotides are TGTGCCAGCAGTCAGGGACTAGCGGGGGGGCCCGGGGATGTGCAGTTCTTC.

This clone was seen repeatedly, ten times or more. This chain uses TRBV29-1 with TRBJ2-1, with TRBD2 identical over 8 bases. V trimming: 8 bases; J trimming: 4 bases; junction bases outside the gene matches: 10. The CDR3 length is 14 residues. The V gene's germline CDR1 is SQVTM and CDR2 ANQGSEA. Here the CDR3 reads CSHAGGMGYNEQFF. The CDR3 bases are TGCAGCCACGCGGGGGGAATGGGATACAATGAGCAGTTCTTC.

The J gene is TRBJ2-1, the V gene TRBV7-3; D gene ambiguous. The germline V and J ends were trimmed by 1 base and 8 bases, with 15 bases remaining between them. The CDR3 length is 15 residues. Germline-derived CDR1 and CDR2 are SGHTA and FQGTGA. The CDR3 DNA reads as TGTGCCAGCAGCTTAAGTCGTCTAGTCGCCCATGAGCAGTTCTTC. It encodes CASSLSRLVAHEQFF.

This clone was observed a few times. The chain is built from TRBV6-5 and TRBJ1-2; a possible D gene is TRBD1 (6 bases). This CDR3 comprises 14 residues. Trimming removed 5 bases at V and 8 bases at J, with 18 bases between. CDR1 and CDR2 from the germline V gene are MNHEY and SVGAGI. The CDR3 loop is CASSPFGGRLGYTF. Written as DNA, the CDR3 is TGTGCCAGCAGTCCGTTTGGGGGCCGCCTCGGCTACACCTTC.

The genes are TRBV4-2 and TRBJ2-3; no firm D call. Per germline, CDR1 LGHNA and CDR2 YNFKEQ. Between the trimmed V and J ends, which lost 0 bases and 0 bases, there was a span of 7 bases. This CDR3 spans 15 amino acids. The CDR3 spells CASSQDEASTDTQYF. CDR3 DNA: TGTGCCAGCAGCCAAGATGAGGCCAGCACAGATACGCAGTATTTT.

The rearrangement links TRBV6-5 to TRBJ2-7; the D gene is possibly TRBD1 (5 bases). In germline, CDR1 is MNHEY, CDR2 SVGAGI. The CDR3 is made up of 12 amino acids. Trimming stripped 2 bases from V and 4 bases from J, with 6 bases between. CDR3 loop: CASSYDRYEQYF. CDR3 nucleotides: TGTGCCAGCAGTTACGACAGATACGAGCAGTACTTC.